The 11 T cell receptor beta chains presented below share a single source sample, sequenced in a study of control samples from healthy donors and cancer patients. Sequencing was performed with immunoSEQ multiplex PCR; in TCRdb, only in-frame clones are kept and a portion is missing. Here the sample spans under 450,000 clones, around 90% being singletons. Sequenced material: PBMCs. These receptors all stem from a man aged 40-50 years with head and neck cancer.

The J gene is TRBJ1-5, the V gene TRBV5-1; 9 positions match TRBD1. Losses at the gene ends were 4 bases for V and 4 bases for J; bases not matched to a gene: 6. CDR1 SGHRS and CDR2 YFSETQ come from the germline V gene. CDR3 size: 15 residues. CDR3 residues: CASSPDRGANQPQHF. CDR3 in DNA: TGCGCCAGCAGCCCCGACAGGGGGGCAAATCAGCCCCAGCATTTT.

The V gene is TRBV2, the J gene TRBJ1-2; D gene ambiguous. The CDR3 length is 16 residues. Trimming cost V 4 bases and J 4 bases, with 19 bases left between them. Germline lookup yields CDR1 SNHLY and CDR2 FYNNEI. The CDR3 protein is CASSARGPTRGYGYTF. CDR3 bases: TGTGCCAGCAGTGCCCGAGGACCGACCCGGGGCTATGGCTACACCTTC.

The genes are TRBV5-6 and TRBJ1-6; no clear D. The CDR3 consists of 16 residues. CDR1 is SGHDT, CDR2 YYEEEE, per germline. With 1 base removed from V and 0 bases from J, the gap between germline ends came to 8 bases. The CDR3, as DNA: TGTGCCAGCAGCTTGTCTCTGAGCTCCTATAATTCACCCCTCCACTTT. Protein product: CASSLSLSSYNSPLHF. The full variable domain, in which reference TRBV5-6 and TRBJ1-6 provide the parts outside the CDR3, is DAGVTQSPTHLIKTRGQQVTLRCSPKSGHDTVSWYQQALGQGPQFIFQYYEEEERQRGNFPDRFSGHQFPNYSSELNVNALLLGDSALYLCASSLSLSSYNSPLHFGNGTRLTVT.

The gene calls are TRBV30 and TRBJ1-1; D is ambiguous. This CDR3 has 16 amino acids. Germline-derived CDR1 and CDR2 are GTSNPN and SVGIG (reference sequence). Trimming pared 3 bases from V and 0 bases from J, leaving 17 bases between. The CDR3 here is CAWRRTSPPMNTEAFF. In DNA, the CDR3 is TGTGCCTGGAGAAGAACGAGTCCACCAATGAACACTGAAGCTTTCTTT. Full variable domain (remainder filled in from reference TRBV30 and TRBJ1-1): SQTIHQWPATLVQPVGSPLSLECTVEGTSNPNLYWYRQAAGRGLQLLFYSVGIGQISSEVPQNLSASRPQDRQFILSSKKLLLSDSGFYLCAWRRTSPPMNTEAFFGQGTRLTVV.

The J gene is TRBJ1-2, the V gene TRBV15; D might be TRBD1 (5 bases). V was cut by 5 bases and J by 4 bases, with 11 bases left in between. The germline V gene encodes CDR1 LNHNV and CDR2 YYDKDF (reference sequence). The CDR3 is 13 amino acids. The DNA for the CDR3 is TGTGCCACCAGCGGAGGGGTGGCCTATGGCTACACCTTC. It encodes CATSGGVAYGYTF.

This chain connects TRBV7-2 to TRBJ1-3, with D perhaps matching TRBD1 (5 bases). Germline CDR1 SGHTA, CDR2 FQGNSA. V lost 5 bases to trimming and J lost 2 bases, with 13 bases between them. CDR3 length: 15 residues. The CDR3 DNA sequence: TGTGCCAGCAGCCCCCAGGGAGGTGCTGGAAACACCATATATTTT. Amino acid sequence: CASSPQGGAGNTIYF.

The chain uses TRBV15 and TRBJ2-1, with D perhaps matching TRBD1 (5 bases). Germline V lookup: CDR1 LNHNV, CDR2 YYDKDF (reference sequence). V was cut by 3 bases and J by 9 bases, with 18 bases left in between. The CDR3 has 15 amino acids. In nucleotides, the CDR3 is TGTGCCACCAGCAGCCCTCAGGGATCCACAATTGAGCAGTTCTTC. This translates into CATSSPQGSTIEQFF.

The CDR3, as DNA: TGTGCCAGCAGCTTATTGCGGGGGGACCAAGAGACCCAGTACTTC. Its protein is CASSLLRGDQETQYF. V gene TRBV7-2 combines with J gene TRBJ2-5, with TRBD2 matching 8 bases. Germline CDR1 and CDR2: SGHTA and FQGNSA. V was clipped by 2 bases and J by 0 bases; unmatched bases: 2. This CDR3 has 15 residues.

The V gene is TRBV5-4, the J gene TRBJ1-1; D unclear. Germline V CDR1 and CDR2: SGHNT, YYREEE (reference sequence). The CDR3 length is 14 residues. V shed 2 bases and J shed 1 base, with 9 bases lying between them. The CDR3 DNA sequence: TGTGCCAGCAGCTTTTTCTTGGGGAACACTGAAGCTTTCTTT. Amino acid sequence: CASSFFLGNTEAFF.

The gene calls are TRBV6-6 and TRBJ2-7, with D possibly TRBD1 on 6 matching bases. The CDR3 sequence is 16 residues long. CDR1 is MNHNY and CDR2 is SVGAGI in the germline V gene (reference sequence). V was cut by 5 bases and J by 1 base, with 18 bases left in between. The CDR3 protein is CASSPTPRQVSYEQYF. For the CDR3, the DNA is TGTGCCAGCAGTCCCACACCCCGACAGGTATCCTACGAGCAGTACTTC.

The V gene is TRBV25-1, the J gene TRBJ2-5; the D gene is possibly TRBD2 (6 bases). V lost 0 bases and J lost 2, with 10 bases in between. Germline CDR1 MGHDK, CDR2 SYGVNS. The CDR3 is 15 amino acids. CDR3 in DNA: TGTGCCAGCAGTGAATATTTTGCGGGGCAAGAGACCCAGTACTTC. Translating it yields CASSEYFAGQETQYF.